This is a list of T cell receptor beta chains from one sample in a study of blood T cell repertoires in COVID-19. Method: immunoSEQ multiplex PCR; TCRdb's copy keeps in-frame clones and lacks some. This sample has over 200,000 clones, with around 90% found just once. The sequenced material came from PBMCs or T cells enriched from blood (not recorded which). Receptors originate from a man between 25 and 39 years old who had recovered from COVID-19. Both conserved end residues are part of each CDR3. D genes are given only for firm matches. Not every row has a clone size; where given, it reads once, few, many or a size class.

>TRBV6-5|.|.|TRBJ1-4
TGTGCCAGCAGCTCGAAAGGGGCAACTAATGAAAAACTGTTTTTT
CASSSKGATNEKLFF
>TRBV6-2/TRBV6-3|.|TRBD2|TRBJ2-7
TGTGCCAGCAGTTACCCGGGACTAGCGGTCGAGAAGACGCTCTTC
CASSYPGLAVEKTLF
>TRBV7-2|.|TRBD2|TRBJ2-1
TGTGCCAGCAGCTTAGGTGTGGGACTATACTCCTACAATGAGCAGTTCTTC
CASSLGVGLYSYNEQFF
>TRBV19|.|TRBD1|TRBJ2-1
TGTGCCAGTAGTATACGGACAGGGAGCTCCTACAATGAGCAGTTCTTC
CASSIRTGSSYNEQFF
>TRBV10-3|.|TRBD1|TRBJ1-2
TGTGCCATCACCCATGGACAGGGGGCTTATGGCTACACCTTC
CAITHGQGAYGYTF
>TRBV2|.|.|TRBJ1-4
TGTGCCAGCAGGTCTAGGGGGTCGACTAATGAAAAACTGTTTTTT
CASRSRGSTNEKLFF
>TRBV5-6|.|.|TRBJ1-2
TGTGCCAGCAGCGGCAGGGAGGGGAACTATGGCTACACCTTC
CASSGREGNYGYTF
>TRBV11-2|.|TRBD1|TRBJ1-6
TGTGCCAGCAGCACGAAGTGGGGACAGCGAAGCTCCTATAATTCACCCCTCCACTTT
CASSTKWGQRSSYNSPLHF
>TRBV28|.|.|TRBJ1-3
TGTGCCAGCCTGACCGGGAGGGGTTTCAAACCCTCTGGAAACACCATATATTTT
CASLTGRGFKPSGNTIYF
>TRBV15|.|TRBD2|TRBJ2-1
TGTGCCACCAAGCCGGGACTAGCGGGAGGTCTTTACAATGAGCAGTTCTTC
CATKPGLAGGLYNEQFF
>TRBV24-1|.|TRBD1|TRBJ1-2
TGTGCCACCAGTGTTACGGACAGGGGTGGCTACACCTTC
CATSVTDRGGYTF
>TRBV2|.|.|TRBJ1-1
TGTGCCAGCAGTAATCAATTGAACACTGAAGCTTTCTTT
CASSNQLNTEAFF
>TRBV5-4|.|TRBD1|TRBJ1-2
TGTGCCAGCAGCTACTACAGGGGGCAGAGCTATGGCTACACCTTC
CASSYYRGQSYGYTF
>TRBV18|.|TRBD1|TRBJ2-7
TGTGCCAGCTCAGTGGGACAGGTAAGCTCCTACGAGCAGTACTTC
CASSVGQVSSYEQYF
>TRBV7-9|few|.|TRBJ1-1
TGTGCCAGCAGCGTGATGAACATGAACACTGAAGCTTTCTTT
CASSVMNMNTEAFF
>TRBV4-3|.|.|TRBJ1-3
TGCGCCAGCAGCCCCGGACACTTCGATCGAAACACCATATATTTT
CASSPGHFDRNTIYF
>TRBV11-1|.|.|TRBJ2-5
TGTGCCAGCAGCCAGGACAGACAAGAGACCCAGTACTTC
CASSQDRQETQYF
>TRBV30|once|.|TRBJ1-1
TGTGCCTGGAGTGTTCCGGGGGACACTGAAGCTTTCTTT
CAWSVPGDTEAFF
>TRBV9|.|.|TRBJ1-2
TGTGCCAGCAGCGTAGAAGCGGGGGCTGACTATGGCTACACCTTC
CASSVEAGADYGYTF
>TRBV6-2/TRBV6-3|.|TRBD1|TRBJ1-5
TGTGCCAGCAGTTTGAATCCAGCGGCAGGGGGTCGAACTCAGCCCCAGCATTTT
CASSLNPAAGGRTQPQHF
>TRBV6-5|.|.|TRBJ2-3
TGTGCCAGCAGTTATGACTACACAGATACGCAGTATTTT
CASSYDYTDTQYF
>TRBV28|.|TRBD1|TRBJ2-1
TGTGCCAGCCCCCACCGGGGACAGAAAAATCCTGAGCAGTTCTTC
CASPHRGQKNPEQFF
>TRBV9|.|.|TRBJ2-7
TGTGCCAGCAGCCCCGGGGGGACAGGTGGCTACGAGCAGTACTTC
CASSPGGTGGYEQYF
>TRBV2|.|TRBD2|TRBJ2-7
TGTGCCAGCAGTCGCTCGGGACTAGCGGTTTACGAGCAGTACTTC
CASSRSGLAVYEQYF
>TRBV24-1|.|.|TRBJ1-4
TGTGCCACCAGTGATGATGCGGGACGGTGGTTTTTT
CATSDDAGRWFF
>TRBV4-1|.|TRBD2|TRBJ2-7
TGCGCCAGCAGCCAAGACCCACACCGGGAGGGCCCCTACGAGCAGTACTTC
CASSQDPHREGPYEQYF
>TRBV7-2|.|.|TRBJ1-2
TGTGCCAGCAGCTCCCGAATGGACAGTCCCTATGGCTACACCTTC
CASSSRMDSPYGYTF
>TRBV28|.|.|TRBJ2-7
TGTGCCAGCAGTTTATGGTTAGCACCGAGGATGGGCGGGGTCTCCTACGAGCAGTACTTC
CASSLWLAPRMGGVSYEQYF
>TRBV6-5|.|.|TRBJ1-2
TGTGCCAGCACCGGGACTTATGACTACACCTTC
CASTGTYDYTF
>TRBV7-2|few|TRBD2|TRBJ2-1
TGTGCCAGCAGCCAACGAGCGGGAGCCTACAATGAGCAGTTCTTC
CASSQRAGAYNEQFF
>TRBV9|.|TRBD2|TRBJ2-1
TGTGCCAGCAGCGGCACCGGGGGGGCGGGTGGCAATGAGCAGTTCTTC
CASSGTGGAGGNEQFF